This TCR beta chain appears in the sequencing data of a study of T cells in women clearing cervical HPV infection. Study information: Cases were women with histologically confirmed HPV16-related CIN3 or worse, including 2 invasive cancers.

Worth noting for this clone: Its antigen is still unknown. The read is 3 residues too short to cover the CDR3 end, so that end is filled in from the germline J gene.

Study-wide points: Cases and controls were distinguished at AUC 0.83 by richness and V genes.

Average input was about 1,200 ng genomic DNA for immunoSEQ TCR beta CDR3 amplification. TCRdb's table, derived via immunoSEQ multiplex PCR, lists solely in-frame clones and lacks some. The sample's table shows tens of thousands of clones. This CDR3 has 14 amino acids. CDR1 and CDR2 (germline): SGHKS, YYEKEE (reference sequence). V gave up 4 bases and J gave up 0 bases, with 11 bases separating them. All donors had a single incident cervical HPV16 infection, not prevalent. The sequenced sample was blood buffy coat. This receptor was identified in a woman between 18 and 70 years old with a cervical HPV16 infection that either progressed to CIN3+ or cleared (not recorded which). The chain has TRBV5-5 and TRBJ2-7; D unclear. Partial CDR3 DNA: TGTGCCAGCAGCCCCTCACCTAGCTCCTACGAG. Translation gives CASSPSPSSYE. The CDR3, in full, reads CASSPSPSSYEQYF.